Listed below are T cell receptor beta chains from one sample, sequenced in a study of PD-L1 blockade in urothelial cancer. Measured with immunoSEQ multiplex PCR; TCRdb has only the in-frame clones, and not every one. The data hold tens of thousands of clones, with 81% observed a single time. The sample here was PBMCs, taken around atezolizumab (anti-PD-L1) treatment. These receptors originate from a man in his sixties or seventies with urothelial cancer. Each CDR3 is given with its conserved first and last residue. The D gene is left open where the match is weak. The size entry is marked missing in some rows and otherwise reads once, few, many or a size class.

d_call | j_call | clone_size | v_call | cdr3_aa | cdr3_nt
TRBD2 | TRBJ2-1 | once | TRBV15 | CATSSAGLAGRNNEQFF | TGTGCCACCAGCAGCGCGGGACTAGCGGGCAGAAACAATGAGCAGTTCTTC
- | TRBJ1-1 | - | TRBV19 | CASSITGVQRNTEAFF | TGTGCCAGTAGTATCACGGGGGTCCAGAGAAACACTGAAGCTTTCTTT
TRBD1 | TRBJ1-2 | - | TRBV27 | CASSLTRQGAHGYTF | TGTGCCAGCAGTTTAACACGACAGGGGGCGCATGGCTACACCTTC
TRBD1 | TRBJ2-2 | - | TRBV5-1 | CASSLGQGTLTGELFF | TGCGCCAGCAGCTTGGGACAGGGAACGCTTACCGGGGAGCTGTTTTTT
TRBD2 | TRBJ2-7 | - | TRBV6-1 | CASTTSGGYEQYF | TGTGCCAGCACCACTAGCGGGGGCTACGAGCAGTACTTC
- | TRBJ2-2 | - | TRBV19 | CASNKALRGTGELFF | TGTGCCAGTAATAAGGCCCTCCGGGGGACCGGGGAGCTGTTTTTT
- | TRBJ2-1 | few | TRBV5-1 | CASSLSGPGSEQFF | TGCGCCAGCAGCTTGAGTGGTCCGGGGAGTGAGCAGTTCTTC
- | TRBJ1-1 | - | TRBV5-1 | CASSPADSLNTEAFF | TGCGCCAGCAGCCCCGCGGACAGTCTGAACACTGAAGCTTTCTTT
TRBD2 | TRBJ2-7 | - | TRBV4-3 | CASSQGTSGRWEQYF | TGCGCCAGCAGCCAGGGGACTAGCGGGAGGTGGGAGCAGTACTTC
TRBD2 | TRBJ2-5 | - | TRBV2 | CASNPLAGGGETQYF | TGTGCCAGCAACCCTCTAGCGGGGGGCGGGGAGACCCAGTACTTC
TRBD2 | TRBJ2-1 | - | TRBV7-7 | CASSLGASGSDEQFF | TGTGCTAGCAGCCTAGGGGCTAGCGGGAGTGATGAGCAGTTCTTC
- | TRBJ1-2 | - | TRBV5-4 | CASREDPAGGYTF | TGTGCCAGCAGGGAAGACCCTGCGGGTGGCTACACCTTC
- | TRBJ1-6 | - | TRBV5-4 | CASSLLSFGNSPLHF | TGTGCCAGCAGCTTGTTGAGCTTCGGGAATTCACCCCTCCACTTT
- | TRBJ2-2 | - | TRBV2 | CASTGPRVTGELFF | TGTGCCAGCACCGGGCCGAGGGTTACCGGGGAGCTGTTTTTT
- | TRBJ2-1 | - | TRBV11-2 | CASSLDLISVSSSYNEQFF | TGTGCCAGCAGCTTAGATCTTATTAGCGTATCGAGTTCCTACAATGAGCAGTTCTTC
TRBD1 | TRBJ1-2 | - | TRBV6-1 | CASSEDRGPGGYTF | TGTGCCAGCAGTGAAGACAGGGGGCCTGGTGGCTACACCTTC
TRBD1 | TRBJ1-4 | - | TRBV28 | CASSQMTGVNEKLFF | TGTGCCAGCAGCCAAATGACAGGGGTAAACGAAAAACTGTTTTTT
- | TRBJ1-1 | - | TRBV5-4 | CASSGGLNTEAFF | TGTGCCAGCAGCGGTGGGCTGAACACTGAAGCTTTCTTT
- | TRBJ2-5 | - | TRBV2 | CASRGPFSQETQYF | TGTGCCAGCAGGGGCCCGTTTTCCCAAGAGACCCAGTACTTC
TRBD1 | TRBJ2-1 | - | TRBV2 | CASSEDERDRENNEQFF | TGTGCCAGCAGTGAAGATGAGAGGGACAGGGAAAACAATGAGCAGTTCTTC
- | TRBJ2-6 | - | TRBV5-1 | CASSLQGSSGANVLTF | TGCGCCAGCAGCTTGCAAGGGAGCTCTGGGGCCAACGTCCTGACTTTC
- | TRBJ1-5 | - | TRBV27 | CASSFRADGVGGGNQPQHF | TGTGCCAGCAGTTTCCGCGCAGACGGGGTGGGGGGGGGCAATCAGCCCCAGCATTTT
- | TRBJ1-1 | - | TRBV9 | CASSVGGDTEAFF | TGTGCCAGCAGCGTGGGCGGGGACACTGAAGCTTTCTTT
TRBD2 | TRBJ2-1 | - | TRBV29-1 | CSVEPSGGEEQFF | TGCAGCGTTGAGCCCAGCGGGGGAGAGGAGCAGTTCTTC
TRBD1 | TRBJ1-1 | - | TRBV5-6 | CASSLETGSAEAFF | TGTGCCAGCAGCTTAGAGACAGGGAGCGCTGAAGCTTTCTTT
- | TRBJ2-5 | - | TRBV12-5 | CASGLGGQRRPGEETQYF | TGTGCTAGTGGTTTGGGAGGACAGAGGAGACCTGGGGAGGAGACCCAGTACTTC
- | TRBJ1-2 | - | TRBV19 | CASYLPRGDYGYTF | TGTGCCAGTTACCTCCCGCGGGGGGACTATGGCTACACCTTC
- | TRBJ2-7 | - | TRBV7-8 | CASSSLRDTSYEQYF | TGTGCCAGCAGCTCTCTCCGGGACACCTCCTACGAGCAGTACTTC
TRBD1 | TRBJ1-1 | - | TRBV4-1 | CASSQDLDRESEAFF | TGCGCCAGCAGCCAAGACCTGGACAGGGAGAGTGAAGCTTTCTTT
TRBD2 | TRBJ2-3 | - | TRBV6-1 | CASRNSGGATDTQYF | TGTGCCAGCAGAAATAGCGGGGGGGCCACAGATACGCAGTATTTT
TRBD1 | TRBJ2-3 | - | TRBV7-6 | CASSPGQGGDTQYF | TGTGCCAGCAGCCCAGGACAGGGGGGAGATACGCAGTATTTT
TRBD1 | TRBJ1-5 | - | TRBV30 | CAWSVQGTQPQHF | TGTGCCTGGAGTGTACAGGGGACTCAGCCCCAGCATTTT
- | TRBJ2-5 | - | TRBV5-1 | CASSGAGAGQETQYF | TGTGCCAGCAGCGGGGCAGGGGCAGGCCAAGAGACCCAGTACTTC
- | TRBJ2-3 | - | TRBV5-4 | CASSLESGSQGTDTQYF | TGTGCCAGCAGCTTGGAGTCAGGGTCGCAGGGCACAGATACGCAGTATTTT
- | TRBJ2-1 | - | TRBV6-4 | CASSEGAAASYNEQFF | TGTGCCAGCAGTGAGGGGGCAGCGGCCTCCTACAATGAGCAGTTCTTC
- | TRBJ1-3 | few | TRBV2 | CASRGYSGNTIYF | TGTGCCAGCCGAGGGTATTCTGGAAACACCATATATTTT
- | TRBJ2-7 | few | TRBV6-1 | CASSGAGRLYEQYF | TGTGCCAGCAGTGGGGCAGGGCGGCTCTACGAGCAGTACTTC
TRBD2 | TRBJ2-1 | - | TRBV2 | CASSDGLAGGTEQFF | TGTGCCAGCAGTGACGGACTAGCGGGAGGAACTGAGCAGTTCTTC
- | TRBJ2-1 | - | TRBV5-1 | CASSWTGGTYNEQFF | TGCGCCAGCAGCTGGACCGGGGGAACCTACAATGAGCAGTTCTTC
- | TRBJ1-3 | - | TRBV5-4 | CASSLEETGLGNTIYF | TGTGCCAGCAGCTTGGAAGAAACAGGGCTTGGAAACACCATATATTTT
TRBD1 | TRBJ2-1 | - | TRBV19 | CASSPDRGRNEQFF | TGTGCCAGTAGTCCGGACAGGGGGCGGAATGAGCAGTTCTTC
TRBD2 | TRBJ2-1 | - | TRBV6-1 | CASSEPGLAGEEVPGNEQFF | TGTGCCAGCAGTGAACCGGGACTAGCGGGAGAGGAAGTGCCGGGCAATGAGCAGTTCTTC
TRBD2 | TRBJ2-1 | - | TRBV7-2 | CASSSLAGGSYNEQFF | TGTGCCAGCAGCTCGCTAGCGGGAGGGTCCTACAATGAGCAGTTCTTC
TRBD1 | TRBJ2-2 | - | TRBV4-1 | CASSQRTGQGENTGELFF | TGCGCCAGCAGCCAAAGGACGGGACAGGGGGAGAACACCGGGGAGCTGTTTTTT
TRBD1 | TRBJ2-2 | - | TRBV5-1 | CASGEGTGGTGELFF | TGCGCCAGCGGTGAGGGGACAGGGGGCACCGGGGAGCTGTTTTTT
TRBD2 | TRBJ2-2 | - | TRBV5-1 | CASSFEAGGTGELFF | TGCGCCAGCAGCTTCGAAGCGGGGGGGACCGGGGAGCTGTTTTTT
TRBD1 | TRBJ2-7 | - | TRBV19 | CASTTGGFPYEQYF | TGTGCCAGTACCACAGGGGGCTTCCCCTACGAGCAGTACTTC
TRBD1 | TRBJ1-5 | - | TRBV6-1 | CASSVGTGEGNQPQHF | TGTGCCAGCAGTGTCGGGACAGGGGAGGGCAATCAGCCCCAGCATTTT
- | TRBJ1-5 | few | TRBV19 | CASSPGESQPQHF | TGTGCCAGTAGTCCCGGTGAGAGTCAGCCCCAGCATTTT
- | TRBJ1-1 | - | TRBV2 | CASSEGVGGIGANTEAFF | TGTGCCAGCAGTGAAGGTGTCGGGGGAATTGGGGCGAACACTGAAGCTTTCTTT
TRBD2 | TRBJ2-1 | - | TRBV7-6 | CASSFRGLAGVGYNEQFF | TGTGCCAGCAGCTTCCGCGGACTAGCGGGGGTTGGCTACAATGAGCAGTTCTTC
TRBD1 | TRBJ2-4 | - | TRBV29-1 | CSVGDRGGNIQYF | TGCAGCGTTGGGGACAGGGGTGGAAACATTCAGTACTTC
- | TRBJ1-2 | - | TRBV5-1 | CASSTERNYGYTF | TGCGCCAGCAGCACAGAACGTAACTATGGCTACACCTTC
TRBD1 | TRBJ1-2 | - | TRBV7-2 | CASSSLTGGYGYTF | TGTGCCAGCAGCAGCCTTACAGGGGGCTATGGCTACACCTTC
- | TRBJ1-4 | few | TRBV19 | CASSIVGGNYEKLFF | TGTGCCAGTAGTATCGTAGGAGGGAATTATGAAAAACTGTTTTTT